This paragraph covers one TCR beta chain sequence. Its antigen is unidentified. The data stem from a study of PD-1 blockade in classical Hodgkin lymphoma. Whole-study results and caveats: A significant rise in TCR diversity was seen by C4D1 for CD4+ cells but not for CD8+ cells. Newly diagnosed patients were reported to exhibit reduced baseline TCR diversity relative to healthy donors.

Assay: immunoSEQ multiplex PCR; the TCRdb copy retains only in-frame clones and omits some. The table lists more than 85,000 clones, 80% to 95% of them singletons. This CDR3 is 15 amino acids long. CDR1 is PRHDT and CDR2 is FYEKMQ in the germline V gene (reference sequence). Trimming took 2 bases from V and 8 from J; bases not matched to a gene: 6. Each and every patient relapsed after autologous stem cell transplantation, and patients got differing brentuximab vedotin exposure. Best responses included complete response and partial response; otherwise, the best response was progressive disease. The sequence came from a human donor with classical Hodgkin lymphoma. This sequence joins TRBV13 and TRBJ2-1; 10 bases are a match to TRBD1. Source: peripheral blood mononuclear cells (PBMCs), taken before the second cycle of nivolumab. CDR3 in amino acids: CASSLRQGARDEQFF. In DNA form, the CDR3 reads TGTGCCAGCAGCTTAAGACAGGGGGCGCGGGATGAGCAGTTCTTC.